The following is a T cell receptor beta chain sequence with its context. Antigen: not known. This sample is part of a study of T cell responses to AZD1222 COVID-19 vaccine. Clones were sequenced by immunoSEQ multiplex PCR, and TCRdb holds only the in-frame ones, with some missing. The table has just over 150,000 clones, 87% seen once; the top ten hold just over 9%. Second-dose schedules of about 4 or about 12 weeks were combined. Points from the study as a whole: Seropositive status at baseline applied to only 6 or 7 AZD1222 recipients. There were repertoire samples only from the period after the peak T cell response. Mapped onto spike, vaccine-associated CD4 TCRs spanned it and were dominant at 160-218 and 743-854.

This CDR3 is built from 13 residues. Germline V gene lookup returns CDR1 SGHDT and CDR2 YYEEEE. V was clipped by 10 bases and J by 1 base, with 13 bases between them. The chain employs TRBV5-6 and TRBJ2-3, with a weak D call TRBD2 (5 bases). Source: peripheral blood, taken 28 days after the second AZD1222 dose. The receptor comes from an adult who received the AZD1222 COVID-19 vaccine. The CDR3 nucleotides are TGTGCCGACCAGAGGGTTCGCACAGATACGCAGTATTTT. Translating it yields CADQRVRTDTQYF.